A selection of T cell receptor beta chains follows, all from one sample in a study of blood T cell repertoires in COVID-19. TCRdb's copy holds only in-frame clones and misses some; the assay was immunoSEQ multiplex PCR. The data contain 250,000 or so clones, around nine tenths of them seen just once; the ten biggest clones take up approximately 9%. Sequencing was performed on PBMCs or T cells enriched from blood (not recorded which). The source is a man in his forties who had recovered from COVID-19. The CDR3 runs from the conserved cysteine through the conserved F or W. Fields, in order: clone size, CDR3 length, D gene, V gene, J gene, CDR3 protein, CDR3 DNA. D genes are given only for firm matches. The size of a clone is reported for some rows only, either as once, few or many, or as a class for expanded clones.

>once|16|TRBD2|TRBV6-4|TRBJ2-2
CASSEAPSGYTGELFF
TGTGCCAGCAGTGAAGCGCCTAGCGGTTACACCGGGGAGCTGTTTTTT
>few|16|NA|TRBV18|TRBJ1-6
CASSPQAGKSDSPLHF
TGTGCCAGCTCACCACAGGCAGGGAAGTCCGATTCACCCCTCCACTTT
>once|16|TRBD2|TRBV11-2|TRBJ2-1
CASSSGTSGSLGEQFF
TGTGCCAGCAGCTCCGGGACTAGCGGGAGTTTGGGTGAGCAGTTCTTC
>NA|15|TRBD2|TRBV19|TRBJ2-1
CASSMGTSGVNEQFF
TGTGCCAGTAGTATGGGGACTAGCGGGGTGAATGAGCAGTTCTTC
>NA|13|TRBD1|TRBV19|TRBJ1-6
CASRDRDNSPLHF
TGTGCCAGTAGGGACAGGGATAATTCACCCCTCCACTTT
>NA|15|NA|TRBV11-3|TRBJ1-2
CASSSDNRDTYGYTF
TGTGCCAGCAGCTCAGACAACCGGGACACCTATGGCTACACCTTC
>NA|15|NA|TRBV19|TRBJ2-4
CASSSPGRTKNIQYF
TGTGCCAGTAGTAGCCCGGGGAGGACCAAAAACATTCAGTACTTC
>NA|14|NA|TRBV5-4|TRBJ2-7
CASSWGPQGLEQYF
TGTGCCAGCAGCTGGGGACCCCAGGGGCTCGAGCAGTACTTC
>NA|16|TRBD2|TRBV5-6|TRBJ2-7
CASSLSSGWTGGEQYF
TGTGCCAGCAGCTTGTCAAGCGGGTGGACGGGGGGGGAGCAGTACTTC
>NA|16|NA|TRBV2|TRBJ1-5
CASSEPVREKSQPQHF
TGTGCCAGCAGTGAACCGGTCAGGGAAAAGAGTCAGCCCCAGCATTTT
>NA|14|TRBD1|TRBV19|TRBJ1-2
CASIEGARNYGYTF
TGTGCCAGTATCGAGGGGGCCAGGAACTATGGCTACACCTTC
>NA|16|TRBD1|TRBV15|TRBJ2-5
CATSRDLETGDETQYF
TGTGCCACCAGCAGAGATCTGGAGACAGGGGATGAGACCCAGTACTTC
>NA|14|NA|TRBV11-2|TRBJ2-5
CASSLSGNEETQYF
TGTGCCAGCAGCTTGAGCGGAAATGAAGAGACCCAGTACTTC
>NA|15|NA|TRBV7-2|TRBJ2-7
CASSLSATGSYEQYF
TGTGCCAGCAGCTTATCTGCGACAGGTTCCTACGAGCAGTACTTC
>NA|15|NA|TRBV4-1|TRBJ2-1
CASSHGRLVFYEQFF
TGCGCCAGCAGCCACGGCAGACTAGTTTTCTATGAGCAGTTCTTC
>NA|17|TRBD1|TRBV6-2/TRBV6-3|TRBJ1-2
CASSYKTGVYSNYGYTF
TGTGCCAGCAGTTACAAGACAGGGGTGTACTCCAACTATGGCTACACCTTC
>NA|17|TRBD2|TRBV2|TRBJ2-5
CASPTWLTSGNQETQYF
TGTGCCAGCCCTACCTGGTTGACTAGCGGGAACCAAGAGACCCAGTACTTC
>NA|15|TRBD2|TRBV4-1|TRBJ2-5
CASTRVAGAQETQYF
TGCGCCAGCACGAGGGTAGCGGGAGCACAAGAGACCCAGTACTTC
>once|14|NA|TRBV5-6|TRBJ1-2
CASSQRDKGYGYTF
TGTGCCAGCAGCCAAAGGGACAAGGGGTATGGCTACACCTTC
>NA|15|TRBD1|TRBV6-5|TRBJ2-6
CASRQTGDGANVLTF
TGTGCCAGCAGACAAACAGGGGACGGGGCCAACGTCCTGACTTTC
>NA|12|NA|TRBV28|TRBJ1-2
CASSEGVEGYTF
TGTGCCAGCAGTGAAGGGGTGGAGGGCTACACCTTC
>NA|15|TRBD1|TRBV6-5|TRBJ2-3
CASSYYGTGTDTQYF
TGTGCCAGCAGTTACTATGGGACAGGCACAGATACGCAGTATTTT
>NA|15|NA|TRBV19|TRBJ1-5
CASSIVPGGIQPQHF
TGTGCCAGTAGTATAGTTCCAGGAGGAATTCAGCCCCAGCATTTT
>few|17|TRBD2|TRBV24-1|TRBJ2-7
CATSESGLAGSVGGQYF
TGTGCCACCAGTGAATCCGGACTAGCGGGATCCGTTGGTGGGCAGTACTTC
>once|13|TRBD1|TRBV14|TRBJ1-1
CASSQGQISRAFF
TGTGCCAGCAGCCAGGGACAGATCTCTAGGGCTTTCTTT
>NA|15|TRBD1|TRBV19|TRBJ1-6
CASSAGQGNSSPLHF
TGTGCCAGTAGTGCGGGACAGGGAAATAGTTCACCCCTCCACTTT
>NA|11|TRBD1|TRBV20-1|TRBJ2-7
CSAGQDYEQYF
TGCAGTGCCGGACAGGATTACGAGCAGTACTTC
>once|18|TRBD1|TRBV15|TRBJ1-6
CATSRGYRDRNYNSPLHF
TGTGCCACCAGCAGAGGATACCGGGACAGGAACTATAATTCACCCCTCCACTTT
>NA|14|NA|TRBV5-8|TRBJ2-3
CASSLAGGTDTQYF
TGTGCCAGCAGCTTGGCGGGGGGCACAGATACGCAGTATTTT
>NA|15|NA|TRBV4-3|TRBJ2-1
CASSQDGQGTNEQFF
TGCGCCAGCAGCCAAGATGGGCAGGGGACCAATGAGCAGTTCTTC
>NA|17|TRBD2|TRBV9|TRBJ2-1
CASSVGPGTSGWDEQFF
TGTGCCAGCAGCGTAGGGCCGGGGACTAGCGGGTGGGATGAGCAGTTCTTC
>NA|15|NA|TRBV7-9|TRBJ2-7
CASSYDSAPTYEQYF
TGTGCCAGCAGCTATGACAGCGCCCCGACCTACGAGCAGTACTTC
>NA|15|TRBD1|TRBV10-2|TRBJ1-2
CASSVGTGTSDGYTF
TGCGCCAGCAGTGTGGGGACAGGGACATCTGATGGCTACACCTTC
>NA|17|TRBD2|TRBV9|TRBJ2-3
CASSVGASGGGTDTQYF
TGTGCCAGCAGCGTAGGGGCTAGCGGGGGGGGCACAGATACGCAGTATTTT
>NA|15|TRBD2|TRBV11-3|TRBJ2-3
CASSPSGGAFDTQYF
TGTGCCAGCAGCCCGAGCGGGGGGGCCTTCGATACGCAGTATTTT
>NA|17|NA|TRBV2|TRBJ1-6
CASSGIRGEVGSSPLHF
TGTGCCAGCTCCGGGATCCGGGGGGAGGTCGGCAGTTCACCCCTCCACTTT
>once|13|NA|TRBV9|TRBJ1-5
CASGGEGDQPQHF
TGTGCCAGCGGGGGGGAGGGAGATCAGCCCCAGCATTTT
>NA|14|NA|TRBV13|TRBJ2-3
CASSLGQGSDTQYF
TGTGCCAGCAGCTTAGGGCAGGGTTCAGATACGCAGTATTTT
>NA|13|TRBD1|TRBV2|TRBJ1-1
CANAGQGYTEAFF
TGTGCCAACGCCGGACAGGGATACACTGAAGCTTTCTTT
>few|18|TRBD2|TRBV19|TRBJ2-3
CATLDPGLAGGRTDTQYF
TGTGCCACCCTTGACCCCGGACTAGCGGGGGGGAGGACAGATACGCAGTATTTT
>NA|13|NA|TRBV18|TRBJ1-1
CASSVMGATEAFF
TGTGCCAGCTCAGTAATGGGGGCGACTGAAGCTTTCTTT
>NA|15|TRBD1|TRBV28|TRBJ1-1
CASSLWQGAVTEAFF
TGTGCCAGCAGTTTATGGCAGGGGGCAGTCACTGAAGCTTTCTTT
>once|16|NA|TRBV29-1|TRBJ1-2
CSVVFARGAANYGYTF
TGCAGCGTTGTCTTCGCCAGGGGAGCTGCTAACTATGGCTACACCTTC
>NA|13|NA|TRBV11-2|TRBJ1-1
CASSLSPDTEAFF
TGTGCCAGCAGCTTATCACCGGACACTGAAGCTTTCTTT
>NA|15|TRBD1|TRBV4-2|TRBJ2-2
CASRSTGGVTGELFF
TGTGCCAGCAGGTCAACAGGGGGCGTCACCGGGGAGCTGTTTTTT
>NA|17|NA|TRBV7-6|TRBJ2-3
CASSLYGGGTPTDTQYF
TGTGCCAGCAGCTTATACGGAGGAGGGACCCCCACAGATACGCAGTATTTT
>NA|16|TRBD1|TRBV6-5|TRBJ2-6
CASSFKTGAGANVLTF
TGTGCCAGCAGTTTCAAGACAGGGGCTGGGGCCAACGTCCTGACTTTC
>NA|12|NA|TRBV29-1|TRBJ1-2
CSGGDSVYGYTF
TGCAGTGGAGGGGATAGTGTCTATGGCTACACCTTC